Each of the 4 T cell receptor beta chains below was sequenced from the same sample in a study of shared clonotypes between healthy human individuals. Sequencing was performed with immunoSEQ multiplex PCR; in TCRdb, only in-frame clones are kept and a portion is missing. The sample consists of around 2.5 million clones, approximately 93% of them appearing once. Sequenced input: naive CD4+ T cells from PBMCs. The subset denotes: CD45RA+ positively selected. The receptors shown here come from a man aged 18 to 35 in good health. Some clones in this sample may be carry-over from other donors' samples.

CDR3 loop: CASSLGGQTDYEQYF. The CDR3 nucleotides read TGTGCCAGCAGCTTAGGGGGGCAGACAGACTACGAGCAGTACTTC. V is TRBV7-3 and J is TRBJ2-7; either TRBD1 or TRBD2 may fit D (6 bases each). V was shortened by 2 bases and J by 3 bases, with 14 bases between the two germline ends. Germline lookup yields CDR1 SGHTA and CDR2 FQGTGA. This CDR3 has 15 residues.

This chain links TRBV2 with TRBJ1-5, with 7 positions matching TRBD1. CDR3 length equals 14 residues. Per germline, CDR1 SNHLY and CDR2 FYNNEI. With V trimmed by 3 bases and J by 5 bases, 4 bases remained unmatched. CDR3 sequence reads: CASSEWTGDQPQHF. The CDR3 region has the DNA TGTGCCAGCAGTGAGTGGACAGGTGATCAGCCCCAGCATTTT.

This chain connects TRBV4-1 to TRBJ1-4; D perhaps matches TRBD1 (6 bases). The CDR3 sequence is 15 residues long. V was trimmed by 1 base and J by 4 bases, leaving 10 bases between them. The germline V gene has CDR1 MGHRA and CDR2 YSYEKL. The chain's CDR3 is CASSQVSGVNEKLFF. The CDR3 bases are TGCGCCAGCAGCCAAGTATCAGGGGTTAATGAAAAACTGTTTTTT.

The gene calls are TRBV5-1 and TRBJ2-7; D remains ambiguous. The germline V gene encodes CDR1 SGHRS and CDR2 YFSETQ. CDR3 size: 12 residues. V lost 3 bases and J 5 bases, leaving 9 bases between the germline ends. The CDR3 bases are TGCGCCAGCAGCTCAGCTTGGGACGAGCAGTACTTC. Protein product: CASSSAWDEQYF.